This T cell receptor (beta chain) was captured in a study of blood T cell repertoires in COVID-19. Study-level information: The study drew acute and convalescent COVID-19 samples from the United States, Italy and Spain.

V lost 6 bases, J lost 12 bases, and 10 bases stayed unmatched. The V gene's germline CDR1 is SGHTA and CDR2 FQGNSA. The CDR3 consists of 15 residues. A few counts support this clone. Clones were read by immunoSEQ multiplex PCR, and TCRdb kept only the in-frame ones, dropping some. This sample has around 150,000 clones; 70% to 80% occur once, and the top ten carry 3.5% to 5%. The sample taken for sequencing was peripheral blood. The chain is built from TRBV7-2 and TRBJ2-1, with 14 bases identical to TRBD2. The source is an elderly woman with active or convalescent COVID-19. CDR3 loop: CASRSGLAGALGQFF. The CDR3 DNA is TGTGCCAGCAGGTCGGGACTAGCGGGGGCCCTGGGGCAGTTCTTC.